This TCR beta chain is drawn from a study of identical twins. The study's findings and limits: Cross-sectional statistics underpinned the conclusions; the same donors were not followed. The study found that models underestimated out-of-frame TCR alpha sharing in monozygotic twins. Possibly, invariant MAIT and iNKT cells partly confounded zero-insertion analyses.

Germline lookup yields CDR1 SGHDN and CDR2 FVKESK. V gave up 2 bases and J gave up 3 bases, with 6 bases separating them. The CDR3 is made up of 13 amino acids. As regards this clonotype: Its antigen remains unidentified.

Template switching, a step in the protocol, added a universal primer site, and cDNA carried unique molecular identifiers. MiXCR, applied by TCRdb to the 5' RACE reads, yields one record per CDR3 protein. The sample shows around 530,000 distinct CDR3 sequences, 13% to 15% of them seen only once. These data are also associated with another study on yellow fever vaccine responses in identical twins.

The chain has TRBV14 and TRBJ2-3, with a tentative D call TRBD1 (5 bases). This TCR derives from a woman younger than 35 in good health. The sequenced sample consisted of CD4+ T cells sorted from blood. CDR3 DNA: TGTGCCAGCAGCCAAAGGACAACAGATACGCAGTATTTT. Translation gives CASSQRTTDTQYF.